Listed below are T cell receptor beta chains from one sample, sequenced in a study of cytomegalovirus exposure and HLA in healthy donors. Assay used: immunoSEQ multiplex PCR; TCRdb lists only in-frame clones, some missing. The sample comprises 200,000 or so clones, around 81% of which are singletons, and just over 2% rests with the top ten. Sequencing input: PBMCs. The receptors here all came from a woman under 30 in good health and CMV-seropositive. Each CDR3 is given with its conserved first and last residue. A D gene is named only where the DNA matches it firmly. Part of the rows lack a size; the others show once, few, many or a class for expanded clones.

CDR3	DNA	V	J	D	size
CASSFRGGETQYF	TGTGCCAGCAGCTTTAGGGGCGGAGAGACCCAGTACTTC	TRBV5-8	TRBJ2-5	.	.
CASSATSQGSYGYTF	TGTGCCAGCAGCGCCACCTCACAGGGGTCCTATGGCTACACCTTC	TRBV9	TRBJ1-2	TRBD1	few
CASRSETNTGELFF	TGTGCCAGCAGATCCGAAACTAACACCGGGGAGCTGTTTTTT	TRBV2	TRBJ2-2	.	.
CASSVGTGPGNTIYF	TGTGCCAGCAGCGTAGGGACAGGTCCAGGAAACACCATATATTTT	TRBV9	TRBJ1-3	TRBD1	.
CASSPIAPWTGENSPLHF	TGTGCCAGCAGCCCTATCGCACCATGGACAGGGGAGAATTCACCCCTCCACTTT	TRBV7-9	TRBJ1-6	TRBD1	.
CASGPLGGGATDTQYF	TGTGCTAGTGGTCCTCTGGGCGGGGGGGCAACAGATACGCAGTATTTT	TRBV12-5	TRBJ2-3	TRBD2	.
CASSPLGQGIGNTIYF	TGTGCCAGCAGCCCGTTGGGACAGGGGATCGGAAACACCATATATTTT	TRBV7-9	TRBJ1-3	TRBD1	.
CASRPLNTEAFF	TGTGCCAGCAGACCTCTAAACACTGAAGCTTTCTTT	TRBV6-6	TRBJ1-1	.	.
CASSSVLGQGDYGYTF	TGTGCCAGCAGTTCTGTATTAGGACAGGGAGACTATGGCTACACCTTC	TRBV6-6	TRBJ1-2	TRBD1	.
CASSPPLGSGGYNEQFF	TGTGCCAGCAGTCCCCCCCTGGGAAGCGGGGGATACAATGAGCAGTTCTTC	TRBV28	TRBJ2-1	TRBD2	.
CASSIGTGGEAFF	TGTGCCAGTAGTATAGGGACAGGAGGTGAAGCTTTCTTT	TRBV19	TRBJ1-1	TRBD1	few
CASSLETVTEAFF	TGCGCCAGCAGCTTGGAGACAGTTACTGAAGCTTTCTTT	TRBV5-1	TRBJ1-1	.	.
CASSRGPSGGAYEQFF	TGTGCCAGCAGCCGGGGCCCTAGCGGGGGGGCCTATGAGCAGTTCTTC	TRBV7-3	TRBJ2-1	TRBD2	.
CASSFLFSGLAKNIQYF	TGTGCCAGCAGCTTTTTGTTCTCAGGGCTAGCCAAAAACATTCAGTACTTC	TRBV7-2	TRBJ2-4	.	.
CAWRARDTQYF	TGTGCCTGGAGGGCCCGAGATACGCAGTATTTT	TRBV30	TRBJ2-3	.	.
CASSQDGQGTYNSPLHF	TGCGCCAGCAGCCAAGATGGTCAGGGGACCTATAATTCACCCCTCCACTTT	TRBV4-1	TRBJ1-6	.	few
CASNSGGADTQYF	TGCGCCAGCAACAGCGGGGGGGCAGATACGCAGTATTTT	TRBV5-1	TRBJ2-3	TRBD2	.
CASSPPGVGYEQYF	TGTGCCAGCAGCCCCCCGGGGGTTGGGTACGAGCAGTACTTC	TRBV11-2	TRBJ2-7	.	.
CASSRDTNYGYTF	TGTGCCAGCAGCCGGGACACGAACTATGGCTACACCTTC	TRBV5-6	TRBJ1-2	.	.
CASSSQGGSQPQHF	TGCGCCAGCAGCTCGCAGGGGGGTAGTCAGCCCCAGCATTTT	TRBV5-1	TRBJ1-5	TRBD1	.
CASSPGTGLGTEAFF	TGTGCCAGCAGCCCCGGGACAGGGTTGGGCACTGAAGCTTTCTTT	TRBV7-3	TRBJ1-1	TRBD1	.
CAWGQGSLRSPLHF	TGTGCCTGGGGACAGGGGAGTTTGCGGTCACCCCTCCACTTT	TRBV30	TRBJ1-6	TRBD1	.
CASSLGGDQPQHF	TGTGCCAGCAGCTTAGGCGGGGATCAGCCCCAGCATTTT	TRBV7-6	TRBJ1-5	.	.
CASSLLGDEQYF	TGCGCCAGCAGCTTGTTAGGAGATGAGCAGTACTTC	TRBV5-1	TRBJ2-7	.	few
CASSPRTAPGNQPQHF	TGTGCCAGCTCACCTCGGACAGCCCCGGGCAATCAGCCCCAGCATTTT	TRBV18	TRBJ1-5	.	.
CASSNRNRGTTNYGYTF	TGTGCCAGTAGTAACCGAAACAGGGGCACTACAAACTATGGCTACACCTTC	TRBV19	TRBJ1-2	TRBD1	.
CASSLTSGGNNEQFF	TGTGCCAGCAGCTTGACTAGCGGGGGAAACAATGAGCAGTTCTTC	TRBV7-8	TRBJ2-1	TRBD2	.
CASQSGTYQETQYF	TGCGCCAGCCAAAGCGGGACGTACCAAGAGACCCAGTACTTC	TRBV5-1	TRBJ2-5	TRBD2	.
CASSDSDRGRGPRHF	TGTGCCAGCAGTGATAGTGACAGGGGGCGGGGGCCCCGGCATTTT	TRBV28	TRBJ1-5	TRBD1	.
CASSPAGTSDYEQYF	TGTGCCAGCAGCCCAGCGGGGACTAGTGACTACGAGCAGTACTTC	TRBV7-2	TRBJ2-7	TRBD2	.
CASSRQGRESPLHF	TGTGCCAGCAGTAGACAGGGTAGGGAATCACCCCTCCACTTT	TRBV27	TRBJ1-6	TRBD1	.
CASSLVLAGGPDTQYF	TGTGCCAGCAGCTTAGTACTAGCGGGGGGCCCCGATACGCAGTATTTT	TRBV7-3	TRBJ2-3	TRBD2	.
CSVLTRGVNNEQFF	TGCAGTGTTTTGACTCGCGGGGTTAACAATGAGCAGTTCTTC	TRBV29-1	TRBJ2-1	.	.
CASSLSRLFYEQYF	TGCGCCAGCAGCTTGTCCCGTCTTTTCTACGAGCAGTACTTC	TRBV5-1	TRBJ2-7	.	.
CASSHGGTQADTQYF	TGCGCCAGCAGCCACGGCGGGACTCAGGCGGATACGCAGTATTTT	TRBV4-1	TRBJ2-3	.	.
CASSVDVGGLEQYF	TGTGCCAGCAGCGTAGACGTGGGGGGGCTCGAGCAGTACTTC	TRBV9	TRBJ2-7	.	.
CASSLRSSGEITDTQYF	TGTGCCAGCAGCTTACGGTCTAGCGGGGAGATCACAGATACGCAGTATTTT	TRBV13	TRBJ2-3	TRBD2	.
CATSVSGEGHEQFF	TGTGCCACCTCAGTTTCGGGGGAGGGGCATGAGCAGTTCTTC	TRBV6-1	TRBJ2-1	TRBD2	.
CASSSGPWWPQHF	TGTGCCAGCAGTTCAGGCCCCTGGTGGCCCCAGCATTTT	TRBV28	TRBJ1-5	.	.
CASSLSGPQETQYF	TGTGCCAGCAGCCTTTCAGGGCCCCAAGAGACCCAGTACTTC	TRBV7-2	TRBJ2-5	.	.